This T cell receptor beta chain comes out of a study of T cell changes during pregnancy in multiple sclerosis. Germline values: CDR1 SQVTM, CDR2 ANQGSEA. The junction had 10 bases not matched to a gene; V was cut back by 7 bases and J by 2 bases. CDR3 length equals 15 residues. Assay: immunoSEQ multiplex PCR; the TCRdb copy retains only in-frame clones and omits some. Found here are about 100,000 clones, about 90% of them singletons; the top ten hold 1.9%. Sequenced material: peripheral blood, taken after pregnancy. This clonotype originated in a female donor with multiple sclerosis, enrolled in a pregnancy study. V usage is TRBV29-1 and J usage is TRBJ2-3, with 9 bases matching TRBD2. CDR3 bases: TGCAGCGCCCGGCGGCTAGCGGGATACACAGATACGCAGTATTTT. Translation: CSARRLAGYTDTQYF.